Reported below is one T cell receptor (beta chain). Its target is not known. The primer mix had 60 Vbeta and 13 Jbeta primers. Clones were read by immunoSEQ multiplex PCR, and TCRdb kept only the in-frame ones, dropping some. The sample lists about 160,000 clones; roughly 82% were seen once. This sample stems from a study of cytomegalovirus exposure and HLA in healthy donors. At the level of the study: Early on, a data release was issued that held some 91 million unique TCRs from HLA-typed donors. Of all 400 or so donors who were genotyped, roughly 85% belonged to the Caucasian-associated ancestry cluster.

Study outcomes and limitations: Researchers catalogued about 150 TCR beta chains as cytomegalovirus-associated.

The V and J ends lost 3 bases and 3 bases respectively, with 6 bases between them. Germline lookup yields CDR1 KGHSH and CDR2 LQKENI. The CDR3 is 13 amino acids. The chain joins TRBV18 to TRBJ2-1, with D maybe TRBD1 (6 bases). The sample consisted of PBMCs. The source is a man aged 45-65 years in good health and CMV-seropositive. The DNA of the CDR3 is TGTGCCAGCTCACCGGACAGCTACAATGAGCAGTTCTTC. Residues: CASSPDSYNEQFF.